This TCR beta chain emerged from a study of shared clonotypes between healthy human individuals. This CDR3 has 14 amino acids. The V gene's germline CDR1 is MNHEY and CDR2 SMNVEV (reference sequence). The V end was cut by 8 bases, the J end by 1 base, with 13 bases between. Points on this clone: The antigen remains undetermined.

The authors distributed each subset's genomic DNA evenly over several immunoSEQ plates. Approximately 200 ng DNA, about 28,000 T cell genomes, went into each sorted-subset replicate PCR. Measured with immunoSEQ multiplex PCR; TCRdb has only the in-frame clones, and not every one. The sample yields some 1 million clones, around 76% seen once. Regarding the study as a whole: Between a handful of donors, naive CD4 clonotypes were shared at a level of around 5.2%.

Sequenced material: memory CD4+ T cells sorted from blood. Documented subset: CD45RA-negative fraction. V is TRBV27 and J is TRBJ2-3, with D unclear. This clonotype originated in a man aged 18 to 29 in good health. The DNA for the CDR3 is TGTGCCAGCTTTCGACGGAGCCGCACAGATACGCAGTATTTT. Encoded protein: CASFRRSRTDTQYF.